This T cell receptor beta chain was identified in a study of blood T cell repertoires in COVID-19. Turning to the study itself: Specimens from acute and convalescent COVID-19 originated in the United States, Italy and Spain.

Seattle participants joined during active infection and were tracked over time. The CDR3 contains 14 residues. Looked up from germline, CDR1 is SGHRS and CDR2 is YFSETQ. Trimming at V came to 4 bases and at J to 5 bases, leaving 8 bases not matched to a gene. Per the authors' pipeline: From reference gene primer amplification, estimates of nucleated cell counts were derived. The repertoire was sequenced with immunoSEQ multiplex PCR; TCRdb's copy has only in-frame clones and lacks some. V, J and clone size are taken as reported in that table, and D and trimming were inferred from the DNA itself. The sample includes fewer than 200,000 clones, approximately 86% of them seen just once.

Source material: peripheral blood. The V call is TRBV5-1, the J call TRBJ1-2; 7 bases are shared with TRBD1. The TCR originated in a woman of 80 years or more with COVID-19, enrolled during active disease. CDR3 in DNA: TGCGCCAGCAGCACAGACAGGGAAAGATATGGCTACACCTTC. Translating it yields CASSTDRERYGYTF. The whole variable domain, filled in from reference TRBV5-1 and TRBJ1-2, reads KAGVTQTPRYLIKTRGQQVTLSCSPISGHRSVSWYQQTPGQGLQFLFEYFSETQRNKGNFPGRFSGRQFSNSRSEMNVSTLELGDSALYLCASSTDRERYGYTFGSGTRLTVV.